The T cell receptor (beta chain) under discussion was sequenced for a study of T cell repertoires in cytomegalovirus infection. Study information: The public TCR beta signatures pointed to both CMV infection and matching HLA type. Whole-study results and caveats: CMV-specific TCR beta clonotypes restricted by HLA-C dominated the ex vivo response.

TCRdb reprocessed the reads with MiXCR, giving one entry per CDR3 protein. Of 300,000 or so distinct CDR3 sequences listed, roughly a tenth are singletons. This clonotype was recorded many times. Its antigen is not known. This sequence originates from a human donor in good health (CMV status not recorded). Some clones in this sample may be carry-over from other donors' samples. Sample: PBMCs.

CDR3: CSASPRTSGVGDTQYF. In DNA form, the CDR3 reads TGCAGTGCTAGCCCCCGGACTAGCGGGGTAGGAGATACGCAGTATTTT. The gene calls are TRBV20-1 and TRBJ2-3, with TRBD2 identical over 12 bases. The CDR3 is made up of 16 amino acids. Germline-derived CDR1 and CDR2 are DFQATT and SNEGSKA (reference sequence). Losses at the gene ends were 3 bases for V and 5 bases for J; bases not matched to a gene: 9.